Following are 17 T cell receptor beta chains from one sample sequenced in a study of blood T cell repertoires in COVID-19. TCRdb's table, derived via immunoSEQ multiplex PCR, lists solely in-frame clones and lacks some. The sample includes about 210,000 clones, just under 90% of them seen just once. Sequences were obtained from peripheral blood. All receptors come from a man aged 55 to 70 who had recovered from COVID-19.

The rearrangement joins TRBV11-1 to TRBJ2-7; possible D gene TRBD2, 6 bases. The CDR3 runs to 14 residues. Germline-derived CDR1 and CDR2 are SGHAT and FQDESV (reference sequence). Trimming pared 4 bases from V and 2 bases from J, leaving 12 bases between. The CDR3 sequence is CASSSPGLPYEQYF. The CDR3 DNA reads TGTGCCAGCAGCTCTCCGGGACTTCCCTACGAGCAGTACTTC.

This chain uses TRBV7-9 with TRBJ2-2; D remains ambiguous. The germline V and J ends were trimmed by 3 bases and 2 bases, with 13 bases remaining between them. The germline V gene has CDR1 SEHNR and CDR2 FQNEAQ (reference sequence). This CDR3 has 16 residues. DNA of the CDR3: TGTGCCAGCAGCTTCAGCCCTACTACTAACACCGGGGAGCTGTTTTTT. This translates into CASSFSPTTNTGELFF.

The chain employs TRBV2 and TRBJ2-2; 7 bases fit TRBD2. CDR3 size: 16 residues. Trimming removed 4 bases from V and 4 bases from J; junction bases left unmatched: 9. Germline values: CDR1 SNHLY, CDR2 FYNNEI. The DNA of the CDR3 is TGTGCCAGCAGTGTTGGGACTAAGCAGGTCACCGGGGAGCTGTTTTTT. It translates to CASSVGTKQVTGELFF.

This sequence joins TRBV11-2 and TRBJ1-1; D unclear. The CDR3 totals 13 residues. With 4 bases removed from V and 5 bases from J, the gap between germline ends came to 11 bases. The V gene's germline CDR1 is SGHAT and CDR2 FQNNGV. This chain's CDR3 is CASSSGFWTEAFF. The CDR3 DNA follows: TGTGCCAGCAGCTCCGGGTTTTGGACTGAAGCTTTCTTT.

V gene TRBV27 combines with J gene TRBJ1-2; TRBD1 agrees at 8 bases. V lost 6 bases, J lost 7 bases, and 13 bases stayed unmatched. Germline V gives CDR1 MNHEY, CDR2 SMNVEV (reference sequence). The CDR3 length is 15 residues. CDR3 in amino acids: CASSPDRARTGGYTF. CDR3 in DNA: TGTGCCAGCAGCCCGGACAGGGCGAGAACGGGTGGCTACACCTTC.

V and J are TRBV6-1 and TRBJ2-2; possibly TRBD1 for D (5 bases). This CDR3 is built from 14 residues. V was pared by 1 base and J by 5 bases, with 8 bases between. Germline CDR1 MNHNS, CDR2 SASEGT. The CDR3 sequence is CASSEVGVTGELFF. CDR3 DNA sequence: TGTGCCAGCAGTGAAGTAGGGGTGACCGGGGAGCTGTTTTTT.

The chain couples TRBV7-2 to TRBJ1-5; D is undetermined. Germline V gives CDR1 SGHTA, CDR2 FQGNSA. The CDR3 extends over 13 amino acids. V gave up 1 base and J gave up 7 bases, with 8 bases separating them. CDR3 nucleotides: TGTGCCAGCAGCTTAGGCGGGGTCCAGCCCCAGCATTTT. It encodes CASSLGGVQPQHF.

This sequence joins TRBV19 and TRBJ2-5; D possibly corresponds to TRBD1 (6 bases). CDR1 and CDR2 from the germline V gene are LNHDA and SQIVND (reference sequence). Trimming cost V 6 bases and J 5 bases, with 16 bases left between them. The CDR3 sequence is 14 residues long. This chain's CDR3 is CASSPQGRMETQYF. Written as DNA, the CDR3 is TGTGCCAGTAGCCCGCAGGGGCGCATGGAGACCCAGTACTTC.

V usage is TRBV7-7 and J usage is TRBJ1-4, with D tentatively TRBD1 (6 bases). Trimming cost V 1 base and J 7 bases, with 13 bases left between them. The V gene's germline CDR1 is SSHAT and CDR2 FNYEAQ (reference sequence). The CDR3 is 15 residues long. The CDR3 loop reads CASSLETGSGEKLFF. The DNA of the CDR3 is TGTGCCAGCAGCTTAGAGACAGGATCGGGTGAAAAACTGTTTTTT.

The rearrangement links TRBV5-1 to TRBJ2-2; 7 bases line up with TRBD1. Germline CDR1 SGHRS, CDR2 YFSETQ. V lost 2 bases to trimming and J lost 5 bases; unmatched junction nucleotides: 6. The CDR3 spans 15 residues. CDR3 coding DNA: TGCGCCAGCAGCTTTGGTGGGACAGATACCGGGGAGCTGTTTTTT. Translating it yields CASSFGGTDTGELFF.

The genes are TRBV19 and TRBJ1-2; D is ambiguous. CDR1 is LNHDA and CDR2 is SQIVND in the germline V gene (reference sequence). Trimming pared 7 bases from V and 4 bases from J, leaving 13 bases between. CDR3 length: 13 residues. CDR3 sequence reads: CASTPAGAYGYTF. The CDR3 DNA is TGTGCCAGTACCCCGGCAGGTGCCTATGGCTACACCTTC.

The chain carries TRBV4-3 and TRBJ1-6, with 11 positions matching TRBD1. The length of the CDR3 is 15 residues. V lost 3 bases and J lost 6; bases outside the gene matches: 1. Germline CDR1 reads LGHNA; CDR2 reads YSLEER. The CDR3 DNA follows: TGCGCCAGCAGCCAGGACAGGGGGCTTAATTCACCCCTCCACTTT. It encodes CASSQDRGLNSPLHF.

The chain combines TRBV5-1 with TRBJ1-5, with a tentative D call TRBD1 (5 bases). The ends were cut back, 0 bases at V and 4 bases at J, with 20 bases in the middle. Germline V gene sequence: CDR1 SGHRS, CDR2 YFSETQ. The CDR3 totals 18 residues. The CDR3 nucleotides read TGCGCCAGCAGCTTGGTAGGGGCGTCTAGGCAAGGGAATCAGCCCCAGCATTTT. Its translation is CASSLVGASRQGNQPQHF.

The chain combines TRBV6-5 with TRBJ2-5, with 10 positions matching TRBD2. CDR3 length: 13 amino acids. The trim removed 6 bases at V and 5 bases at J, leaving 3 bases unmatched. Per germline, CDR1 MNHEY and CDR2 SVGAGI. CDR3 nucleotide sequence: TGTGCCAGCAGCAAGACTAGCGGGGAGACCCAGTACTTC. The encoded protein is CASSKTSGETQYF.

Relative to its sample, this clone is medium-sized. J is TRBJ1-2 and V is TRBV30; 7 bases align to TRBD1. Losses at the gene ends were 5 bases for V and 6 bases for J; bases not matched to a gene: 6. The CDR3 runs 12 residues. Germline CDR1 GTSNPN, CDR2 SVGIG (reference sequence). CDR3 amino acids: CAWGDSSDGYTF. In DNA form, the CDR3 reads TGTGCCTGGGGGGACAGTTCGGATGGCTACACCTTC. Full variable domain (rest looked up from reference TRBV30 and TRBJ1-2): SQTIHQWPATLVQPVGSPLSLECTVEGTSNPNLYWYRQAAGRGLQLLFYSVGIGQISSEVPQNLSASRPQDRQFILSSKKLLLSDSGFYLCAWGDSSDGYTFGSGTRLTVV.

The chain links TRBV7-9 to TRBJ1-5; 9 bases fit TRBD1. This CDR3 region has 15 residues. CDR1 is SEHNR, CDR2 FQNEAQ, per germline (reference sequence). The J segment lost 6 bases and the V segment lost 1 base, leaving 4 bases of the junction unmatched. CDR3 amino acids: CASSLGTGVIQPQHF. CDR3 DNA: TGTGCCAGCAGCTTAGGGACAGGGGTCATTCAGCCCCAGCATTTT. Full variable domain (rest looked up from reference TRBV7-9 and TRBJ1-5): DTGVSQNPRHKITKRGQNVTFRCDPISEHNRLYWYRQTLGQGPEFLTYFQNEAQLEKSRLLSDRFSAERPKGSFSTLEIQRTEQGDSAMYLCASSLGTGVIQPQHFGDGTRLSIL.

This chain links TRBV19 with TRBJ1-2; unclear D gene. CDR1 LNHDA and CDR2 SQIVND come from the germline V gene (reference sequence). Trimming took off 7 bases at V and 0 bases at J, with 15 bases between the two ends. This CDR3 spans 15 amino acids. The CDR3 region has the DNA TGTGCCAGTACTGCCTCCGACACGGCTAACTATGGCTACACCTTC. This sequence encodes CASTASDTANYGYTF.